The present entry profiles one T cell receptor (beta chain) with its context. Its antigen is currently unknown. The data derive from a study of human T cells and chemical hapten exposure. About the research overall: Diagnoses of alopecia areata, totalis or universalis occurred in mostly female patients.

TCRdb fed the RACE reads into MiXCR, producing one record per CDR3 protein. Counted here are 300,000 to 350,000 distinct CDR3 sequences, approximately 6.3% occurring once; the ten biggest clones make up 8.4%. The germline V gene encodes CDR1 SNHLY and CDR2 FYNNEI. This CDR3 has 13 residues. V was cut by 6 bases and J by 10 bases, with 16 bases left in between. Time point indicated: patch test 1, 2 weeks after DPC sensitization. Treatment in this sample: therapeutic diphenylcyclopropenone sensitization with weekly scalp DPC. Study-level findings and limits: Following DPC sensitization, TCRs present above 1 in 1000 frequency showed no change.

This clonotype was obtained from a woman aged 18 to 35 with alopecia areata. Some clones in this sample may be carry-over from other donors' samples. The source was whole blood, collected in connection with sensitization to the hapten diphenylcyclopropenone (DPC). The chain has TRBV2 and TRBJ1-5; possibly TRBD1 for D (5 bases). The CDR3: CASSRDPPDPQHF. The DNA of the CDR3 is TGTGCCAGCAGCCGGGACCCACCCGATCCCCAGCATTTT.